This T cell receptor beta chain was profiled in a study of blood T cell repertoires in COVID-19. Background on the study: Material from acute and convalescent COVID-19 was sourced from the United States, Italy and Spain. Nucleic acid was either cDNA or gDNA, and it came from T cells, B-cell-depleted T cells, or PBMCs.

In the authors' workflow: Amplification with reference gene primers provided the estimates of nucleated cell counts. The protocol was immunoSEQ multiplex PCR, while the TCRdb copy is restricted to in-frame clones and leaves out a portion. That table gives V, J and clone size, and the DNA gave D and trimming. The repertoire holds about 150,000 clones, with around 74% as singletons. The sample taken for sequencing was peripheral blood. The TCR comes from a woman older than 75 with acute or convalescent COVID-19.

The CDR3 here is CASRRGLGDNEKLFF. The CDR3 coding sequence is TGTGCCAGCAGGAGGGGGTTGGGGGATAATGAAAAACTGTTTTTT. The chain joins TRBV9 to TRBJ1-4, with D possibly TRBD1 on 6 matching bases. Germline V lookup: CDR1 SGDLS, CDR2 YYNGEE. The CDR3 has 15 amino acids. Trimming cost V 5 bases and J 4 bases, with 15 bases left between them.